This T cell receptor (beta chain) was identified during a study of shared clonotypes between healthy human individuals. Authors' analysis steps: ImmunoSEQ output held junction-only sequences without quality scores, so filtering differed. The table came from immunoSEQ multiplex PCR; TCRdb's copy has only in-frame clones and leaves some out. V, J and clone size derive from that table, while D and trimming were established from the DNA sequence. The sample contains around 1.4 million clones, around 98.5% of which appear only once. CDR1 is SGHDT and CDR2 is YYEEEE in the germline V gene. V trimming: 6 bases; J trimming: 3 bases; junction bases outside the gene matches: 7. The CDR3 contains 15 residues.

This chain joins TRBV5-6 and TRBJ2-1, with TRBD2 identical over 9 bases. Sequencing was performed on naive CD4+ T cells sorted from blood. Subset described: CD45RA+ positively selected. This TCR came from a man aged 25 to 45 in good health. This CDR3 reads CASNSAGGVYNEQFF. The CDR3 DNA is TGTGCCAGCAACAGCGCGGGAGGGGTCTACAATGAGCAGTTCTTC.